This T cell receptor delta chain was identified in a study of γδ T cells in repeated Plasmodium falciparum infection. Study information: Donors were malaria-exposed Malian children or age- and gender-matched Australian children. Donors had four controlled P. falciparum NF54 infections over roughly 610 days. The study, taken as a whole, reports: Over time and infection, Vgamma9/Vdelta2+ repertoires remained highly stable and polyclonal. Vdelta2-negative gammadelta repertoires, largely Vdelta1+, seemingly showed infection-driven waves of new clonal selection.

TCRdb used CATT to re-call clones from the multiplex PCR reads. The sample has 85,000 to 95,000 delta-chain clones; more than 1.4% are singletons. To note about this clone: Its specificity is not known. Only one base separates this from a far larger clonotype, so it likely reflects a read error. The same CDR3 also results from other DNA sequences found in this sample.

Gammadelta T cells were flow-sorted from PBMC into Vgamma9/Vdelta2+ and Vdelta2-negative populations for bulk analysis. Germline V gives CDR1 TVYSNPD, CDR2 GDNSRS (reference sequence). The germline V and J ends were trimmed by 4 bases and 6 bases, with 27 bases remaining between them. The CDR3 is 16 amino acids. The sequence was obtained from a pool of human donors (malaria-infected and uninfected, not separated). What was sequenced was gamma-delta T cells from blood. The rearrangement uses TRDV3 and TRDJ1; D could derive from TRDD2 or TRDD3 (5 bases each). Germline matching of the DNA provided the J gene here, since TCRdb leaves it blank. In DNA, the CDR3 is TGTGCCTCACCTACGGCCTGGGAGATAGGCTGGCATAAACTCATCTTT. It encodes CASPTAWEIGWHKLIF. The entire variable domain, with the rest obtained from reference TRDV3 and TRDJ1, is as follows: CDKVTQSSPDQTVASGSEVVLLCTYDTVYSNPDLFWYRIRPDYSFQFVFYGDNSRSEGADFTQGRFSVKHILTQKAFHLVISPVRTEDSATYYCASPTAWEIGWHKLIFGKGTRVTVEP.